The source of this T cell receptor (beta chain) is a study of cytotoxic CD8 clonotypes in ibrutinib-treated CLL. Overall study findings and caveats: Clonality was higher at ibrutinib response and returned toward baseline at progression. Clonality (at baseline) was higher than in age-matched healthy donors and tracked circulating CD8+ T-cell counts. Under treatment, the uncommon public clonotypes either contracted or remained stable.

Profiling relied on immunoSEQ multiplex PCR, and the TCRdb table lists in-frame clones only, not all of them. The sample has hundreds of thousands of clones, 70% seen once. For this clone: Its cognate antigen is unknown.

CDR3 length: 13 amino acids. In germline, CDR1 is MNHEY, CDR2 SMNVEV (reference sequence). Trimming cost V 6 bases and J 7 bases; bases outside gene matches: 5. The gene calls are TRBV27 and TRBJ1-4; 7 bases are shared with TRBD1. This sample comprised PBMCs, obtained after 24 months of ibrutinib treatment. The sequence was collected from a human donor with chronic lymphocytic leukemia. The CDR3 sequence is CASRRGPGEKLFF. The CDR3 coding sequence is TGTGCCAGCAGGAGGGGGCCGGGTGAAAAACTGTTTTTT. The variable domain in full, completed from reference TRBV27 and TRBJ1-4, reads EAQVTQNPRYLITVTGKKLTVTCSQNMNHEYMSWYRQDPGLGLRQIYYSMNVEVTDKGDVPEGYKVSRKEKRNFPLILESPSPNQTSLYFCASRRGPGEKLFFGSGTQLSVL.